Following are 8 T cell receptor beta chains from one sample sequenced in a study of cytomegalovirus exposure and HLA in healthy donors. 60 Vbeta and 13 Jbeta primers were used in PCR. TCRdb keeps only in-frame clones here, not all; method: immunoSEQ multiplex PCR. This table holds some 160,000 clones, under 85% found once. Material for sequencing was PBMCs. Receptors were obtained from a woman in her thirties in good health and CMV-seronegative.

The rearrangement links TRBV7-2 to TRBJ2-7, with a possible D match to TRBD2 (6 bases). Trimming removed 0 bases at V and 3 bases at J, with 15 bases between. Germline loops: CDR1 SGHTA, CDR2 FQGNSA. This CDR3 is built from 16 residues. CDR3 protein: CASSLAGGLAIYEQYF. The CDR3 DNA follows: TGTGCCAGCAGCTTAGCGGGGGGACTTGCTATCTACGAGCAGTACTTC.

This clone has a single count. V usage is TRBV29-1 and J usage is TRBJ1-1, with D unresolved. Trimming left V 7 bases short and J 4 bases short, with 13 bases between. The CDR3 covers 12 residues. The germline V gene has CDR1 SQVTM and CDR2 ANQGSEA. DNA of the CDR3: TGCAGCGCCTCTCGGGGAATCACTGAAGCTTTCTTT. Its protein product is CSASRGITEAFF.

The rearrangement uses TRBV5-1 and TRBJ2-5; D is unresolved. The germline gives CDR1 SGHRS, CDR2 YFSETQ. The CDR3 runs to 14 residues. V was shortened by 0 bases and J by 2 bases, with 8 bases between the two germline ends. CDR3 amino acids: CASSLDSRQETQYF. DNA for the CDR3: TGCGCCAGCAGCTTGGACAGCCGACAAGAGACCCAGTACTTC.

The V and J genes are TRBV6-1 and TRBJ1-4; 10 bases agree with TRBD1. The CDR3 loop spans 19 amino acids. Germline V gene sequence: CDR1 MNHNS, CDR2 SASEGT. V shed 4 bases and J 3 bases; nucleotides not matched to a gene: 14. CDR3 region: CASSASLGQGQGANEKLFF. DNA for the CDR3: TGTGCCAGCAGTGCCTCTCTGGGACAGGGGCAGGGAGCTAATGAAAAACTGTTTTTT.

The chain links TRBV6-5 to TRBJ2-3; 8 nucleotides line up with TRBD2. The CDR3 spans 13 residues. The V gene's germline CDR1 is MNHEY and CDR2 SVGAGI. V lost 6 bases and J lost 5; bases outside the gene matches: 4. CDR3 region: CASRGTRGDTQYF. The CDR3 DNA reads TGTGCCAGCAGAGGGACTAGGGGAGATACGCAGTATTTT.

The rearrangement uses TRBV7-6 and TRBJ1-5; D not certain. There are 15 residues in the CDR3. V lost 5 bases and J 4 bases, leaving 15 bases between the germline ends. Germline V gene data show CDR1 as SGHVS and CDR2 as FNYEAQ. DNA of the CDR3: TGTGCCAGCAGCCCCGGGAAGGGTCCAAATCAGCCCCAGCATTTT. Translated: CASSPGKGPNQPQHF.

On this clone: This same CDR3 is encoded by further DNA sequences in the sample. The chain joins TRBV7-5 to TRBJ2-5; the D call of TRBD1 is as the table states it, not checked on the DNA. TRBV7-5 is given as a pseudogene. CDR3 size: 16 residues. CDR3 amino acids: CVRSLLGQGNQETQYF. DNA for the CDR3: TGTGTCAGAAGCTTACTAGGACAGGGGAACCAAGAGACCCAGTACTTC.

The chain is built from TRBV6-5 and TRBJ1-4; 8 nucleotides agree with TRBD1. This CDR3 region has 14 residues. Trimming removed 2 bases from V and 4 bases from J; junction bases left unmatched: 0. Germline V gene data show CDR1 as MNHEY and CDR2 as SVGAGI. In DNA, the CDR3 is TGTGCCAGCAGTTACGGACAGGGTAATGAAAAACTGTTTTTT. Translated, it gives CASSYGQGNEKLFF.